Shown below are 13 T cell receptor beta chains from a single sample sequenced in a study of Graves' ophthalmopathy and Graves' hyperthyroidism. RNA transcripts were the template, and TCR beta CDR3 regions were amplified from them. An initial RT-PCR round employing HTBI primers preceded a second-round multiplex PCR. TCRdb independently ran MiXCR on the multiplex PCR reads; one entry per CDR3 protein. The sample shows about 220,000 distinct CDR3 sequences, 20% to 25% of them seen only once. Specimen: peripheral blood. The receptors shown here come from a woman between 50 and 59 years old with Graves' ophthalmopathy.

At least ten counts were recorded for this clonotype. J is TRBJ2-7 and V is TRBV15; D uncertain. V lost 0 bases and J lost 7, with 7 bases in between. Looked up from germline, CDR1 is LNHNV and CDR2 is YYDKDF (reference sequence). This CDR3 is built from 12 residues. The chain's CDR3 is CATSRDGLEQYF. The CDR3, as DNA: TGTGCCACCAGCAGAGACGGGCTGGAGCAGTACTTC.

This clonotype was seen many times. The chain is built from TRBV5-1 and TRBJ2-7, with 11 nucleotides matching TRBD1. The CDR3 is 15 amino acids. V trimming: 4 bases; J trimming: 2 bases; junction bases outside the gene matches: 5. From germline, CDR1 is SGHRS and CDR2 YFSETQ. The CDR3 loop is CASSQGTGGAYEQYF. CDR3 in DNA: TGCGCCAGCAGCCAAGGGACAGGGGGAGCCTACGAGCAGTACTTC.

This clonotype was observed a handful of times. This chain uses TRBV27 with TRBJ2-2; D call uncertain. Germline CDR1 reads MNHEY; CDR2 reads SMNVEV (reference sequence). Trimming stripped 4 bases from V and 3 bases from J, with 9 bases between. The CDR3 runs 14 residues. The CDR3, as DNA: TGTGCCAGCAGTTCCTTCCTAGACACCGGGGAGCTGTTTTTT. Its protein product is CASSSFLDTGELFF.

V and J are TRBV12-3 or TRBV12-4 and TRBJ2-7, with 7 bases aligning to TRBD1. CDR3 size: 14 residues. After removal of 10 bases from V and 6 bases from J, the junction contained 15 bases not matched to a gene. This CDR3 is CANTRQGEDSEQYF. CDR3 nucleotides: TGTGCCAACACCAGACAGGGTGAGGATTCCGAGCAGTACTTC.

V usage is TRBV12-5 and J usage is TRBJ1-3; D gene unclear. Deletions cut 6 bases from V and 8 bases from J, with 14 bases between. CDR1 and CDR2 from the germline V gene are LGHNT and FRNRAP. This CDR3 spans 13 amino acids. The CDR3 coding sequence is TGTGCTAGTGGGATCACCCCCGGGGACACCATATATTTT. Amino acids: CASGITPGDTIYF. The full variable domain, with the rest looked up from reference TRBV12-5 and TRBJ1-3, is DARVTQTPRHKVTEMGQEVTMRCQPILGHNTVFWYRQTMMQGLELLAYFRNRAPLDDSGMPKDRFSAEMPDATLATLKIQPSEPRDSAVYFCASGITPGDTIYFGEGSWLTVV.

This clonotype was seen at least ten times. The genes are TRBV19 and TRBJ2-7; D may correspond to TRBD1 or TRBD2 (5 bases each). Between the trimmed V and J ends, which lost 3 bases and 0 bases, there was a span of 9 bases. The germline CDR1 and CDR2 sequences are LNHDA and SQIVND (reference sequence). The CDR3 covers 14 residues. CDR3 DNA sequence: TGTGCCAGTAGTATCTGGGACGGCTCCTACGAGCAGTACTTC. It encodes CASSIWDGSYEQYF.

This clonotype was detected ten times or more. The rearrangement links TRBV19 to TRBJ2-1; 10 bases line up with TRBD2. Germline CDR1 reads LNHDA; CDR2 reads SQIVND (reference sequence). This CDR3 has 19 residues. Unmatched junction bases numbered 11, after V lost 3 bases and J lost 0 bases. CDR3 region: CASSIFWLAGVSSYNEQFF. The CDR3 DNA follows: TGTGCCAGTAGTATTTTTTGGCTAGCGGGAGTCAGCTCCTACAATGAGCAGTTCTTC.

The V call is TRBV28, the J call TRBJ1-1; no reliable D call. Trimming removed 4 bases at V and 10 bases at J, with 19 bases between. The length of the CDR3 is 14 residues. Germline-derived CDR1 and CDR2 are MDHEN and SYDVKM. The CDR3 DNA follows: TGTGCCAGCAGTTCCCCCTCCGGTAGGGTCGGAGCTTTCTTT. It encodes CASSSPSGRVGAFF.

Ten or more counts support this clonotype. V and J are TRBV4-2 and TRBJ2-5; TRBD2 is a possible D gene (6 bases). This CDR3 comprises 14 residues. CDR1 and CDR2 from the germline V gene are LGHNA and YNFKEQ. The V gene lost 4 bases and the J gene lost 5 bases, with 14 bases spanning the gap. The CDR3 region is CASSLTVRGETQYF. The CDR3 bases are TGTGCCAGCAGCCTAACCGTTCGGGGGGAGACCCAGTACTTC.

The V gene is TRBV12-5, the J gene TRBJ1-2; D not certain. The CDR3 is 13 amino acids. V was pared by 5 bases and J by 3 bases, with 10 bases between. Germline CDR1 is LGHNT and CDR2 is FRNRAP. The CDR3 DNA follows: TGTGCTAGTGGTGCCCAGTGGGACTATGGCTACACCTTC. Its translation: CASGAQWDYGYTF.

At least ten counts were recorded for this clonotype. The chain carries TRBV25-1 and TRBJ2-7; 9 bases line up with TRBD2. Per the germline V gene, CDR1 is MGHDK and CDR2 is SYGVNS. The CDR3 totals 16 residues. The ends lost 8 bases at V and 6 bases at J; junction bases unmatched: 17. The CDR3 reads CASPYQASGDSCEQYF. The DNA for the CDR3 is TGTGCCAGCCCATATCAGGCTAGCGGGGATTCGTGCGAGCAGTACTTC.

This clonotype was detected ten times or more. The CDR3 bases are TGTGCCGCCAGCTCGAAGGGCAGCGGGAGCTCCTACGAGCAGTACTTC. Translated: CAASSKGSGSSYEQYF. This sequence joins TRBV7-9 and TRBJ2-7; 8 bases are shared with TRBD2. This CDR3 is built from 16 residues. Germline-derived CDR1 and CDR2 are SEHNR and FQNEAQ (reference sequence). The trim removed 11 bases at V and 0 bases at J, leaving 15 bases unmatched.

This clonotype was picked up many times. This chain connects TRBV7-2 to TRBJ2-2, with D possibly TRBD2 on 6 matching bases. The CDR3 length is 15 residues. Between the trimmed V and J ends, which lost 7 bases and 4 bases, there was a span of 16 bases. Germline V gene sequence: CDR1 SGHTA, CDR2 FQGNSA. In DNA form, the CDR3 reads TGTGCCAGCACCCCTGGGGGAGCGGGCACCGGGGAGCTGTTTTTT. Encoded protein: CASTPGGAGTGELFF.